Listed below are T cell receptor beta chains from one sample, sequenced in a study of cytomegalovirus exposure and HLA in healthy donors. TCRdb's copy holds only in-frame clones and misses some; the assay was immunoSEQ multiplex PCR. Its table lists about 160,000 clones. The sample consisted of PBMCs. These receptors came from a man in his thirties or forties in good health and CMV-seronegative. Both conserved end residues are part of each CDR3. The order of the fields is J gene, D gene, CDR3 length, V gene, CDR3 protein, CDR3 DNA. D genes are given only for firm matches.

TRBJ1-1 | NA | 12 | TRBV6-1 | CASNQGNTEAFF | TGTGCCAGCAATCAGGGGAACACTGAAGCTTTCTTT
TRBJ2-3 | NA | 18 | TRBV9 | CASSVRDSNLLRGDTQYF | TGTGCCAGCAGCGTACGAGACTCCAACCTCCTCCGAGGGGATACGCAGTATTTT
TRBJ1-5 | NA | 13 | TRBV11-2 | CASSQDTGQPQHF | TGTGCCAGCAGCCAGGACACTGGCCAGCCCCAGCATTTT
TRBJ2-5 | TRBD2 | 17 | TRBV9 | CASSVDPTISGGETQYF | TGTGCCAGCAGCGTAGACCCCACTATCTCGGGAGGAGAGACCCAGTACTTC
TRBJ2-5 | NA | 13 | TRBV13 | CASSLVREETQYF | TGTGCCAGCAGCTTGGTCAGGGAAGAGACCCAGTACTTC
TRBJ2-3 | TRBD2 | 16 | TRBV11-3 | CASSAGTSGYTDTQYF | TGTGCCAGCAGCGCCGGGACTAGCGGATACACAGATACGCAGTATTTT
TRBJ1-3 | NA | 16 | TRBV4-1 | CASSQAGGAGGNTIYF | TGCGCCAGCAGCCAAGCAGGTGGGGCCGGTGGAAACACCATATATTTT
TRBJ2-3 | NA | 12 | TRBV29-1 | CSVQLGTDTQYF | TGCAGCGTTCAACTGGGCACAGATACGCAGTATTTT
TRBJ1-5 | NA | 15 | TRBV19 | CASSWSRYSNQPQHF | TGTGCCAGTAGTTGGTCCAGGTATAGCAATCAGCCCCAGCATTTT
TRBJ2-1 | NA | 13 | TRBV6-5 | CASSPSGIDEQFF | TGTGCCAGCAGTCCTTCAGGGATAGATGAGCAGTTCTTC
TRBJ2-7 | TRBD1 | 14 | TRBV6-6 | CASRLRTGPYEQYF | TGTGCCAGCAGATTACGGACAGGGCCCTACGAGCAGTACTTC
TRBJ2-7 | NA | 16 | TRBV14 | CASQQAEGRGSYEQYF | TGTGCCAGTCAACAAGCGGAAGGACGGGGAAGCTACGAGCAGTACTTC
TRBJ1-2 | TRBD1 | 15 | TRBV27 | CASSLRTGWSDGYTF | TGTGCCAGCAGTTTAAGGACAGGGTGGTCCGATGGCTACACCTTC
TRBJ1-2 | NA | 16 | TRBV4-2 | CASSQETAGPNYGYTF | TGTGCCAGCAGCCAAGAAACGGCAGGGCCTAACTATGGCTACACCTTC
TRBJ2-7 | NA | 11 | TRBV21-1 | CASAGGYEQYF | TGTGCCAGCGCCGGAGGCTACGAGCAGTACTTC
TRBJ1-2 | TRBD1 | 12 | TRBV7-9 | CASSPTGVRYTF | TGTGCCAGCAGCCCGACAGGGGTTCGCTACACCTTC
TRBJ2-5 | TRBD2 | 15 | TRBV6-1 | CASSEGAGVTETQYF | TGTGCCAGCAGCGAAGGGGCGGGAGTTACAGAGACCCAGTACTTC
TRBJ2-1 | TRBD2 | 15 | TRBV6-5 | CASRKTSGHNNEQFF | TGTGCCAGCAGGAAAACTAGCGGGCATAACAATGAGCAGTTCTTC
TRBJ1-1 | NA | 17 | TRBV21-1 | CASSKGQQGASNTEAFF | TGTGCCAGCAGCAAAGGACAACAGGGGGCCTCGAACACTGAAGCTTTCTTT
TRBJ1-1 | NA | 12 | TRBV6-5 | CASSEGVTEAFF | TGTGCCAGCAGTGAAGGGGTCACTGAAGCTTTCTTT
TRBJ1-2 | TRBD1 | 13 | TRBV11-2 | CASSLQGGYGYTF | TGTGCCAGCAGCCTTCAGGGGGGCTATGGCTACACCTTC
TRBJ2-1 | TRBD2 | 15 | TRBV11-2 | CASSLEAGSYNEQFF | TGTGCCAGCAGCTTAGAAGCGGGGTCCTACAATGAGCAGTTCTTC
TRBJ1-1 | NA | 14 | TRBV27 | CASSLLMDGTEAFF | TGTGCCAGCAGTCTACTAATGGATGGAACTGAAGCTTTCTTT
TRBJ1-5 | TRBD1 | 17 | TRBV18 | CASSSGQGGNSNQPQHF | TGTGCCAGCTCATCGGGACAGGGGGGAAATAGCAATCAGCCCCAGCATTTT
TRBJ2-7 | NA | 15 | TRBV5-4 | CASSLDSRVSYEQYF | TGTGCCAGCAGCTTGGATTCCAGGGTCTCCTACGAGCAGTACTTC
TRBJ2-1 | TRBD2 | 13 | TRBV2 | CASTSGAYNEQFF | TGTGCCAGCACTAGCGGGGCCTACAATGAGCAGTTCTTC
TRBJ1-1 | NA | 14 | TRBV2 | CASSERGVGTEAFF | TGTGCCAGCAGTGAAAGAGGAGTCGGTACTGAAGCTTTCTTT
TRBJ2-7 | NA | 13 | TRBV27 | CASSPGNSYEQYF | TGTGCCAGCAGCCCCGGGAACTCCTACGAGCAGTACTTC
TRBJ2-5 | TRBD2 | 18 | TRBV5-8 | CASSLVGGWTPTRETQYF | TGTGCCAGCAGCTTGGTGGGGGGGTGGACTCCCACGAGGGAGACCCAGTACTTC
TRBJ2-5 | NA | 15 | TRBV6-5 | CASSYPQGGKETQYF | TGTGCCAGCAGTTACCCCCAGGGCGGGAAAGAGACCCAGTACTTC
TRBJ1-1 | NA | 13 | TRBV7-6 | CASSADTNTEAFF | TGTGCCAGCAGCGCGGACACGAACACTGAAGCTTTCTTT
TRBJ1-2 | NA | 13 | TRBV6-6 | CASSPRDIYGYTF | TGTGCCAGCAGTCCCAGGGATATCTATGGCTACACCTTC
TRBJ2-7 | TRBD2 | 16 | TRBV14 | CASSQLHGGVSGEQYF | TGTGCCAGCAGCCAACTTCACGGGGGGGTGAGTGGCGAGCAGTACTTC
TRBJ2-5 | TRBD2 | 13 | TRBV5-4 | CASSHPGGKTQYF | TGTGCCAGCAGCCATCCGGGAGGAAAGACCCAGTACTTC
TRBJ1-1 | NA | 13 | TRBV7-9 | CASSLAGANEAFF | TGTGCCAGCAGCTTAGCAGGGGCAAATGAAGCTTTCTTT
TRBJ1-1 | NA | 15 | TRBV19 | CASSIGGTRNPGAFF | TGTGCCAGTAGTATAGGCGGGACCCGGAACCCTGGAGCTTTCTTT
TRBJ2-2 | TRBD1 | 15 | TRBV5-1 | CASSFGTGNTGELFF | TGCGCCAGCAGCTTTGGGACAGGGAACACCGGGGAGCTGTTTTTT
TRBJ2-1 | TRBD2 | 15 | TRBV6-6 | CASSGGLAGINEQFF | TGTGCCAGCAGCGGGGGACTAGCGGGAATCAATGAGCAGTTCTTC
TRBJ2-7 | NA | 15 | TRBV19 | CASTSSQGPPYEQYF | TGTGCCAGTACCTCCTCCCAGGGTCCCCCCTACGAGCAGTACTTC
TRBJ1-1 | TRBD1 | 16 | TRBV10-2 | CASSEGQGNFNTEAFF | TGCGCCAGCAGCGAGGGACAGGGGAACTTCAACACTGAAGCTTTCTTT
TRBJ2-6 | NA | 17 | TRBV27 | CASSFGRGSSGANVLTF | TGTGCCAGCAGTTTTGGCAGGGGTTCGTCTGGGGCCAACGTCCTGACTTTC
TRBJ1-1 | TRBD1 | 16 | TRBV11-3 | CASSPAMGQGNTEAFF | TGTGCCAGCAGCCCCGCGATGGGACAGGGAAACACTGAAGCTTTCTTT
TRBJ1-1 | NA | 14 | TRBV6-1 | CASSEIMGATEAFF | TGTGCCAGCAGTGAAATAATGGGGGCGACTGAAGCTTTCTTT
TRBJ2-7 | TRBD1 | 12 | TRBV30 | CAADRVRYEQYF | TGTGCCGCGGACAGGGTGAGGTACGAGCAGTACTTC